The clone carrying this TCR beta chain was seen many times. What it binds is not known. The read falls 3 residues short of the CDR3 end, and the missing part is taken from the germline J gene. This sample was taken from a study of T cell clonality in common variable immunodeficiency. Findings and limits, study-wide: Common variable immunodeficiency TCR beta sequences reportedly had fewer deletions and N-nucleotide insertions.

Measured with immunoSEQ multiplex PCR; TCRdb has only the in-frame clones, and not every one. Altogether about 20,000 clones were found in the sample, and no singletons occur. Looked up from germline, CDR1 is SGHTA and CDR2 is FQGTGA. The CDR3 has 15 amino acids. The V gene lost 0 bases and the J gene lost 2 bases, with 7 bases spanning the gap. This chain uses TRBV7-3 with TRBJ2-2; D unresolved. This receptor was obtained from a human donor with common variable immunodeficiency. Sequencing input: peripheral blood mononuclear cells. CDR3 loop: CASSLTAVNTGELFF. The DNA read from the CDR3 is TGTGCCAGCAGCTTAACGGCAGTTAACACCGGGGAG.